Listed here is a single TCR beta chain. This specimen belongs to a study of control samples from healthy donors and cancer patients. Between the trimmed V and J ends, which lost 0 bases and 4 bases, there was a span of 6 bases. There are 13 residues in the CDR3. CDR1 and CDR2 from the germline V gene are MNHEY and SVGAGI. Only in-frame clones appear in the TCRdb table, and some are missing; sequencing was by immunoSEQ multiplex PCR. The table includes approximately 160,000 clones, approximately 94% detected once. The genes are TRBV6-5 and TRBJ1-2; the D is unclear. The origin of this receptor is a young woman in good health. The sequenced material came from blood. The CDR3 DNA is TGTGCCAGCAGTTACTCTCAAGGCTATGGCTACACCTTC. Protein product: CASSYSQGYGYTF.